This TCR beta chain was sequenced during a study of cytomegalovirus exposure and HLA in healthy donors. Study results and limitations: Investigators reported approximately 150 TCR beta chains as tied to cytomegalovirus. Exclusion applied to some V segments, including TRBV6-2 and TRBV6-3, as they were indistinguishable.

Researchers ran the PCR with 60 Vbeta and 13 Jbeta primers. The method was immunoSEQ multiplex PCR; TCRdb's version includes in-frame clones alone and lacks a portion of them. There are about 94,000 clones in the sample; 6.5% to 8% occur only once, and 2% to 2.5% lies in the top ten. The CDR3 consists of 19 residues. The ends lost 3 bases at V and 8 bases at J; junction bases unmatched: 22. Germline assignment: CDR1 SGDLS and CDR2 YYNGEE. This clone was seen more than once but under ten times. The target antigen is unknown. The sequence derives from a man aged 45-65 years in good health and CMV-seronegative. The specimen sequenced was PBMCs. This chain uses TRBV9 with TRBJ2-1, with TRBD2 matching over 8 bases. The DNA of the CDR3 is TGTGCCAGCAGCGACACGATACTAGCGCTACAGACGGGGGGGGATGAGCAGTTCTTC. It encodes CASSDTILALQTGGDEQFF.